A selection of T cell receptor beta chains follows, all from one sample in a study of graft-versus-host responses after intestinal transplantation. Sequenced by immunoSEQ multiplex PCR; TCRdb stores in-frame clones only, minus some. The sample includes around 9,900 clones, just under 95% of them seen just once. Sequences were derived from PBMCs, sampled 8 days after intestinal transplant. The receptors derive from a human patient who received an intestinal transplant, so some T cells may come from the graft donor. The CDR3 runs from the conserved cysteine through the conserved F or W. Each record gives: V gene, D gene, clone size, J gene, CDR3 protein, CDR3 DNA. A D gene is named only where the DNA matches it firmly. Size tells how often a clone was seen (once, few, many) or the class of an expanded clone, and some rows leave it out.

V: TRBV9; D: -; size: -; J: TRBJ2-1; CDR3: CASSVGGTGSNEQFF; DNA: TGTGCCAGCAGCGTAGGGGGAACAGGCTCCAATGAGCAGTTCTTC
V: TRBV7-9; D: TRBD2; size: -; J: TRBJ2-1; CDR3: CASSFGLGNEQFF; DNA: TGTGCCAGCAGCTTCGGACTAGGGAATGAGCAGTTCTTC
V: TRBV19; D: TRBD2; size: once; J: TRBJ2-3; CDR3: CASSPQGAGASTDTQYF; DNA: TGTGCCAGTAGTCCCCAGGGAGCGGGGGCTAGCACAGATACGCAGTATTTT
V: TRBV30; D: -; size: -; J: TRBJ1-1; CDR3: CAWSVQLNEAFF; DNA: TGTGCCTGGAGTGTACAATTGAACGAAGCTTTCTTT
V: TRBV4-1; D: -; size: -; J: TRBJ2-5; CDR3: CASSQVSRVGETQYF; DNA: TGCGCCAGCAGCCAAGTTAGCCGGGTCGGAGAGACCCAGTACTTC
V: TRBV4-1; D: -; size: -; J: TRBJ1-1; CDR3: CASSQDSHPNTEAFF; DNA: TGCGCCAGCAGCCAAGATTCGCATCCGAACACTGAAGCTTTCTTT
V: TRBV19; D: -; size: -; J: TRBJ1-1; CDR3: CASSRPTEVAFF; DNA: TGTGCCAGTAGTAGGCCGACAGAGGTAGCTTTCTTT
V: TRBV9; D: -; size: once; J: TRBJ2-7; CDR3: CASSVEGGSYEQYF; DNA: TGTGCCAGCAGCGTAGAGGGGGGCTCCTACGAGCAGTACTTC
V: TRBV5-4; D: TRBD1; size: once; J: TRBJ2-7; CDR3: CASSSGTGGEQYF; DNA: TGTGCCAGCAGCTCCGGGACAGGGGGCGAGCAGTACTTC
V: TRBV5-4; D: -; size: -; J: TRBJ1-1; CDR3: CASSLGKQNTEAFF; DNA: TGTGCCAGCAGCTTGGGGAAACAGAACACTGAAGCTTTCTTT
V: TRBV11-2; D: -; size: -; J: TRBJ2-1; CDR3: CASSQGRGSEQFF; DNA: TGTGCCAGCAGCCAAGGGAGGGGGAGCGAGCAGTTCTTC
V: TRBV5-1; D: -; size: -; J: TRBJ2-1; CDR3: CASSAVDLYNEQFF; DNA: TGCGCCAGCAGCGCCGTCGATCTATACAATGAGCAGTTCTTC
V: TRBV9; D: -; size: -; J: TRBJ2-1; CDR3: CASSVGGFGSYNEQFF; DNA: TGTGCCAGCAGCGTAGGGGGTTTCGGGTCCTACAATGAGCAGTTCTTC
V: TRBV6-5; D: TRBD1; size: -; J: TRBJ2-1; CDR3: CASSLSGTGYNEQFF; DNA: TGTGCCAGCAGCCTCTCCGGGACAGGGTACAATGAGCAGTTCTTC
V: TRBV5-6; D: -; size: -; J: TRBJ2-7; CDR3: CASSGGVVSWEQYF; DNA: TGTGCCAGCAGCGGGGGCGTGGTCTCCTGGGAGCAGTACTTC
V: TRBV5-4; D: -; size: -; J: TRBJ1-5; CDR3: CKKAGGRRYSNQPQHF; DNA: TGTAAAAAGGCTGGGGGGAGAAGGTATAGCAATCAGCCCCAGCATTTT
V: TRBV6-1; D: -; size: -; J: TRBJ2-1; CDR3: CASREVMFNEQFF; DNA: TGTGCCAGCAGGGAGGTGATGTTCAATGAGCAGTTCTTC
V: TRBV27; D: TRBD1; size: -; J: TRBJ1-5; CDR3: CASTPGQGSNQPQHF; DNA: TGTGCCAGCACCCCAGGACAGGGAAGCAATCAGCCCCAGCATTTT